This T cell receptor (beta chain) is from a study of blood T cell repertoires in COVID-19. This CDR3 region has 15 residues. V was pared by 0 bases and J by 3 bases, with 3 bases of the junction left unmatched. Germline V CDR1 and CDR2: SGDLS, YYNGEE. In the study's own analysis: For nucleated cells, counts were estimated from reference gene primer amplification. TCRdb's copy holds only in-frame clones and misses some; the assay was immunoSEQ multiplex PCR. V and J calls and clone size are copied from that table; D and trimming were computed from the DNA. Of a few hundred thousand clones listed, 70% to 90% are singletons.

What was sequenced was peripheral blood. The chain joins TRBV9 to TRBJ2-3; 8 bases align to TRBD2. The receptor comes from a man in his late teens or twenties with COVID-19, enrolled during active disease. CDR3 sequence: CASSVAGGLTDTQYF. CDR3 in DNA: TGTGCCAGCAGCGTAGCGGGGGGGTTAACAGATACGCAGTATTTT.